This T cell receptor (beta chain) was found in a study of blood T cells in healthy people across ages. General study findings and limits: Roughly linear age-related decline in beta diversity appeared, significant by age 40. PBMCs were not sorted, which prevented a conclusive comparison of naive versus antigen-experienced cells.

Germline V gene sequence: CDR1 DFQATT, CDR2 SNEGSKA (reference sequence). Germline trimming cut 5 bases from V and 5 bases from J; bases unmatched to any gene: 19. CDR3 length: 19 amino acids. PCR was performed a second time for about 7 to 12 cycles using a sample-barcoded 5' primer and a J-beta primer mix. Via MiXCR, TCRdb re-called the 5' RACE reads, giving one row per CDR3 protein. The sample yields some 1.7 million distinct CDR3 sequences, 28% seen once. The sample providers were healthy Caucasian people from Russia, aged roughly 6 to 95. Per sample, at least 6 micrograms of total RNA were extracted. The sample holds many counts of this clonotype. No antigen is known for it.

The chain combines TRBV20-1 with TRBJ2-5; TRBD2 agrees at 14 bases. The receptor was derived from a woman under 40 in good health. The sample consisted of blood. CDR3 sequence (DNA): TGCAGTGCTCCGTGGGTGACTAGCGGGAGGGCCGTTTATCGGGAGACCCAGTACTTC. It translates to CSAPWVTSGRAVYRETQYF.